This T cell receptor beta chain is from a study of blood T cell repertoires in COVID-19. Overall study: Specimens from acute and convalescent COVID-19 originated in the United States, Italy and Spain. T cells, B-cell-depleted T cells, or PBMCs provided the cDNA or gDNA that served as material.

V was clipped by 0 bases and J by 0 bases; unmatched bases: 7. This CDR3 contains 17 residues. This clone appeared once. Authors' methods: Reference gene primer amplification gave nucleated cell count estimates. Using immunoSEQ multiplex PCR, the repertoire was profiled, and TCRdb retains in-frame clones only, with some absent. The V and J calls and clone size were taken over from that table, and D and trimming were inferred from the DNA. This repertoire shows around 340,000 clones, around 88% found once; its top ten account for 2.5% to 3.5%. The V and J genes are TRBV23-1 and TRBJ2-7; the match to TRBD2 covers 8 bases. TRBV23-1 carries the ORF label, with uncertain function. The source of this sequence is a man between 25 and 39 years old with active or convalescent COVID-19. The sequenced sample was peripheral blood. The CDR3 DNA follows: TGCGCCAGCAGTCAATCTGGCCTAGCGGGTTCCTCCTACGAGCAGTACTTC. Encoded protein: CASSQSGLAGSSYEQYF.